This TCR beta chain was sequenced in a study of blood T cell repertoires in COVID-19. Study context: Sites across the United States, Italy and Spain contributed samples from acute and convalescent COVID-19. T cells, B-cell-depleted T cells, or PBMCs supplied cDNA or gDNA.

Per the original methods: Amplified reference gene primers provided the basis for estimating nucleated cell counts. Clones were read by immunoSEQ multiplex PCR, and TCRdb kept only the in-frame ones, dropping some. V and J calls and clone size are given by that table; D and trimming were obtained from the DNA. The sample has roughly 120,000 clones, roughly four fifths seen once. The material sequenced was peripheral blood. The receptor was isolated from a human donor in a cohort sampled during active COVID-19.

The CDR3 sequence: CASRSPGGNMYEQYF. The CDR3 DNA follows: TGTGCCAGCAGATCTCCCGGGGGGAATATGTACGAGCAGTACTTC. The chain has TRBV6-5 and TRBJ2-7, with 7 bases identical to TRBD2. In germline, CDR1 is MNHEY, CDR2 SVGAGI. CDR3 length: 15 residues. V was pared by 6 bases and J by 4 bases, with 12 bases of the junction left unmatched.